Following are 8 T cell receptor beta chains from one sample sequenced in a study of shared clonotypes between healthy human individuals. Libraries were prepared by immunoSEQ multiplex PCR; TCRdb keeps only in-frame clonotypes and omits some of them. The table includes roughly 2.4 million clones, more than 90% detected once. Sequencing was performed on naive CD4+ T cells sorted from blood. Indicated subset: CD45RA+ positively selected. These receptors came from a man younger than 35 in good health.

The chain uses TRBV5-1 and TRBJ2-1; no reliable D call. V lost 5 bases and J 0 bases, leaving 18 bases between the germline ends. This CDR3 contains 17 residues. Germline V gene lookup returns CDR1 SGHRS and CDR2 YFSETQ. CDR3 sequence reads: CASSTAHTASSYNEQFF. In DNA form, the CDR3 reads TGCGCCAGCAGTACGGCACATACCGCTAGCTCCTACAATGAGCAGTTCTTC.

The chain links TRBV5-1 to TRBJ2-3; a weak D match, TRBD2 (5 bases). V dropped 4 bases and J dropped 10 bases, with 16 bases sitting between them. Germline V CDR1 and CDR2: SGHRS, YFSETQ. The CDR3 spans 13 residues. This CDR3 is CASSTGILEAQYF. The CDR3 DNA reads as TGCGCCAGCAGCACGGGGATTTTAGAGGCGCAGTATTTT.

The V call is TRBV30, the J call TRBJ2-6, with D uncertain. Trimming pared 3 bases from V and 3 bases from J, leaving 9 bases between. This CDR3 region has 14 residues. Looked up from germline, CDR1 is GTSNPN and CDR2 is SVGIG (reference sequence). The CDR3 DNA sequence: TGTGCCTGGAGCCCCAACGGTGGGGCCAACGTCCTGACTTTC. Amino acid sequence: CAWSPNGGANVLTF.

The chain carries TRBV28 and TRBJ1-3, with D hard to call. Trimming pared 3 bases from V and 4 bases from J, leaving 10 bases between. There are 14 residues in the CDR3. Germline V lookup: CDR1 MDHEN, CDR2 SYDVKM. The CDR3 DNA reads TGTGCCAGCAGTTTTCAGACGACGGGAAACACCATATATTTT. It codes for CASSFQTTGNTIYF.

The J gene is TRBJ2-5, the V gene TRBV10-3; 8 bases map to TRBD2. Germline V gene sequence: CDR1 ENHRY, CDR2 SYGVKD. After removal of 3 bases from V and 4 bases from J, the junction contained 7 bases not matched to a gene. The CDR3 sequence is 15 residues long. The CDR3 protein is CAISDGAGGSETQYF. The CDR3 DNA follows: TGTGCCATCAGTGATGGCGCGGGGGGTTCAGAGACCCAGTACTTC.

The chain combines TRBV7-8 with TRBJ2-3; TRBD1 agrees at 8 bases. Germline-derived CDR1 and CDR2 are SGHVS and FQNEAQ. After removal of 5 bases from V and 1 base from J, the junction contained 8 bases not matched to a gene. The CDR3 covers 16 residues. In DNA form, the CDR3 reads TGTGCCAGCAGCCCAAGACAGGGGCTCGGCACAGATACGCAGTATTTT. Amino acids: CASSPRQGLGTDTQYF. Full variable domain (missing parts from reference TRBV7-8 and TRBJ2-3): GAGVSQSPRYKVAKRGQDVALRCDPISGHVSLFWYQQALGQGPEFLTYFQNEAQLDKSGLPSDRFFAERPEGSVSTLKIQRTQQEDSAVYLCASSPRQGLGTDTQYFGPGTRLTVL.

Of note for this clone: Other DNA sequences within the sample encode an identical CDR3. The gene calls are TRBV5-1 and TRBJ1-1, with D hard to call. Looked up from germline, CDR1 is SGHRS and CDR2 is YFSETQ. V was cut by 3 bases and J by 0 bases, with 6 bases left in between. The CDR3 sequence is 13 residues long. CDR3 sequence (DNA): TGCGCCAGCAGCTCCGACTTGAACACTGAAGCTTTCTTT. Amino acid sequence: CASSSDLNTEAFF.

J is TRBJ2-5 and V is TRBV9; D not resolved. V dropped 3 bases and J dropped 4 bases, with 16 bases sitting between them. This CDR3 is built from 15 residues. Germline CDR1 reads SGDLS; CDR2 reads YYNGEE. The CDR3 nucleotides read TGTGCCAGCAGCGGCGAGGCATACGGCAGAGAGACCCAGTACTTC. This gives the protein CASSGEAYGRETQYF.